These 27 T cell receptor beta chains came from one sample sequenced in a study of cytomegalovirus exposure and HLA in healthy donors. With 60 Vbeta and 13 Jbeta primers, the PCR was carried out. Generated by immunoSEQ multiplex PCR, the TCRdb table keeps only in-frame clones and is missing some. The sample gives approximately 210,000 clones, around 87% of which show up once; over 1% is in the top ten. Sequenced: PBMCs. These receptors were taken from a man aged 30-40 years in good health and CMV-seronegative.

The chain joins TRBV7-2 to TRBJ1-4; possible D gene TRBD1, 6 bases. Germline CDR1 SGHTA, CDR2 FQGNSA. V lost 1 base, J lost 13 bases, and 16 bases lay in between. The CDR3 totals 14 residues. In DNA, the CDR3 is TGTGCCAGCAGCTTAGTGAGGGGGGGAGGAGGACTGTTTTTT. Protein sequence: CASSLVRGGGGLFF.

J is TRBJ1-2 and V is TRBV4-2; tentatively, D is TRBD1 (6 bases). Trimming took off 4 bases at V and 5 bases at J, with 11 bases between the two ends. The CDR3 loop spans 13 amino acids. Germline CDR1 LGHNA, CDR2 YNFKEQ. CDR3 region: CASSPGRGYGYTF. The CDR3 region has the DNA TGTGCCAGCAGCCCAGGCAGGGGTTATGGCTACACCTTC.

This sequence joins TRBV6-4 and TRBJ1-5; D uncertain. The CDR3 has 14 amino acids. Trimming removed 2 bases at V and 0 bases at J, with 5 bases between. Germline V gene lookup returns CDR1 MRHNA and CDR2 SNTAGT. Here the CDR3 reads CASSDSYSNQPQHF. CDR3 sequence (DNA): TGTGCCAGCAGTGACAGCTATAGCAATCAGCCCCAGCATTTT.

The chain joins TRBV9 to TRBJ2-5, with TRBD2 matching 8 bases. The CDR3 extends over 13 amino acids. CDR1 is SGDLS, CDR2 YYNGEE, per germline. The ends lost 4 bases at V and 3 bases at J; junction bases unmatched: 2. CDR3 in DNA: TGTGCCAGCAGCATTAGCGGGAAAGAGACCCAGTACTTC. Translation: CASSISGKETQYF.

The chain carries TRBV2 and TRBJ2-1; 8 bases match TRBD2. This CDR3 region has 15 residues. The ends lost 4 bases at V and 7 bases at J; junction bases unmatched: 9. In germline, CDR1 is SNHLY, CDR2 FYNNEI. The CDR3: CASSGGGRRENEQFF. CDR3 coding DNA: TGTGCCAGCAGTGGGGGCGGGAGGCGTGAGAATGAGCAGTTCTTC.

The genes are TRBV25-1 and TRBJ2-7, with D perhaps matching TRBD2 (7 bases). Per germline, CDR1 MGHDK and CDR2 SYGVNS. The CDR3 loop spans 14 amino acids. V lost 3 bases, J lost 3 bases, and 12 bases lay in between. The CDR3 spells CASSDAGAHYEQYF. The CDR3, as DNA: TGTGCCAGCAGTGATGCGGGGGCCCACTACGAGCAGTACTTC.

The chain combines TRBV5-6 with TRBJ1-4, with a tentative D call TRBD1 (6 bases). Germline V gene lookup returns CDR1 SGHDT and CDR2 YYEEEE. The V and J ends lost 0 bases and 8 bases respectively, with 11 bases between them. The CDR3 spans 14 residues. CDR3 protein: CASSLAGAWEKLFF. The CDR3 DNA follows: TGTGCCAGCAGCTTGGCAGGGGCATGGGAAAAACTGTTTTTT.

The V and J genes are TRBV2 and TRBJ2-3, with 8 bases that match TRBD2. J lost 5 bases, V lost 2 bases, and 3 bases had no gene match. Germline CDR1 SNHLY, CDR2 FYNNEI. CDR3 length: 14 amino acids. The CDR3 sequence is CASSEQAGEDTQYF. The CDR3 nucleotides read TGTGCCAGCAGTGAACAAGCGGGAGAAGATACGCAGTATTTT.

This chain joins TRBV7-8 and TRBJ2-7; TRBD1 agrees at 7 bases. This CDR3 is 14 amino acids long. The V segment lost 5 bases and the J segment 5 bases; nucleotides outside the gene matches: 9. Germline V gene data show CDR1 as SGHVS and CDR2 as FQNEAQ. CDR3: CASSPSTGYDEQYF. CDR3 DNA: TGTGCCAGCAGCCCGTCGACAGGGTATGACGAGCAGTACTTC.

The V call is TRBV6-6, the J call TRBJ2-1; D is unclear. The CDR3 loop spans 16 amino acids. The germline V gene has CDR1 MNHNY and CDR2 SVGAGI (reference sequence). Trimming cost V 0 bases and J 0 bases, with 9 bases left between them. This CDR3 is CASSYSRSGSYNEQFF. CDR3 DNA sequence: TGTGCCAGCAGTTACTCCCGTTCGGGCTCCTACAATGAGCAGTTCTTC.

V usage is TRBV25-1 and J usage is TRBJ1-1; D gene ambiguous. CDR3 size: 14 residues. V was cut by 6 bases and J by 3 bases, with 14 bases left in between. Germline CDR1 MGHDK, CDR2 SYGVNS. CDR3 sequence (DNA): TGTGCCAGCAGACCCTTTGGAGAGGACACTGAAGCTTTCTTT. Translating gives CASRPFGEDTEAFF.

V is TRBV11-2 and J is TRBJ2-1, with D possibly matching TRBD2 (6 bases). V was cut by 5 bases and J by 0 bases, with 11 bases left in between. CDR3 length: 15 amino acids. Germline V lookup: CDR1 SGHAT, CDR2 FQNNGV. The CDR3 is CASSPGTASYNEQFF. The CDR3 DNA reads TGTGCCAGCAGCCCGGGGACTGCCTCCTACAATGAGCAGTTCTTC. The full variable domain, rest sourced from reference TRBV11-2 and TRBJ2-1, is EAGVAQSPRYKIIEKRQSVAFWCNPISGHATLYWYQQILGQGPKLLIQFQNNGVVDDSQLPKDRFSAERLKGVDSTLKIQPAKLEDSAVYLCASSPGTASYNEQFFGPGTRLTVL.

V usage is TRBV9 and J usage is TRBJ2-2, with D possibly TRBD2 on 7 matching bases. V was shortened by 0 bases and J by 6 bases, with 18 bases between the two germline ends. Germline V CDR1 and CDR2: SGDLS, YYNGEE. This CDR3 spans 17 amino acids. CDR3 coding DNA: TGTGCCAGCAGCGTAGGGCGGGGGCGCGGTTTCGCCGGGGAGCTGTTTTTT. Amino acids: CASSVGRGRGFAGELFF.

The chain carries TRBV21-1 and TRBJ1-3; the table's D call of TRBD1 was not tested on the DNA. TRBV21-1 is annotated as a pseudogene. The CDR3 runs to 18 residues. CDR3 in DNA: TGTGCCAGCAGCAAAGCCCTTAGGATAAAGGGGGCTGGAAACACCATATATTTT. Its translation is CASSKALRIKGAGNTIYF.

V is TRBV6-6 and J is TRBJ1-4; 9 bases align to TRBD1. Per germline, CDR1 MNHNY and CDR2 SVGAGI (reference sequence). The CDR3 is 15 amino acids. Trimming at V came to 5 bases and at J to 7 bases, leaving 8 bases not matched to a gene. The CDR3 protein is CASSTQTGGGEKLFF. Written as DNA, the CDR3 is TGTGCCAGCAGTACCCAAACAGGGGGCGGTGAAAAACTGTTTTTT.

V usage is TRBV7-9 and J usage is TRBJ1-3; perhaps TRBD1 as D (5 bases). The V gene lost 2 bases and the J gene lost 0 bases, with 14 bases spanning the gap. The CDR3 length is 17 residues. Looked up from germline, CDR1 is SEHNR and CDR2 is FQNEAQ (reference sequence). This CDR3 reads CASSLFRRQYSGNTIYF. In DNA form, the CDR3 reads TGTGCCAGCAGCTTATTTCGGAGACAGTACTCTGGAAACACCATATATTTT.

The CDR3 nucleotides read TGCGCCAGCAGCCCACGAGGAAATTCACCCCTCCACTTT. Protein sequence: CASSPRGNSPLHF. The chain links TRBV4-1 to TRBJ1-6; no clear D gene. Trimming took 4 bases from V and 7 from J, leaving 8 bases between them. The CDR3 extends over 13 amino acids. Per germline, CDR1 MGHRA and CDR2 YSYEKL.

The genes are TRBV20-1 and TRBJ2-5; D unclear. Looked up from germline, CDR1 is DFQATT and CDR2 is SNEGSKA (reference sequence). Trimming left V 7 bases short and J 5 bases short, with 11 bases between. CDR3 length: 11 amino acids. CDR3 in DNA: TGCAGTGTTTTTCGAGAGGAGACCCAGTACTTC. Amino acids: CSVFREETQYF.

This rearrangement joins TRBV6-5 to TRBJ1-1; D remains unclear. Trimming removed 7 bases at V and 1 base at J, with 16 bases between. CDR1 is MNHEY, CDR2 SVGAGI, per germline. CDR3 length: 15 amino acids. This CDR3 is CASKRVFSSNTEAFF. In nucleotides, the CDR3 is TGTGCCAGCAAGCGGGTATTTTCATCGAACACTGAAGCTTTCTTT.

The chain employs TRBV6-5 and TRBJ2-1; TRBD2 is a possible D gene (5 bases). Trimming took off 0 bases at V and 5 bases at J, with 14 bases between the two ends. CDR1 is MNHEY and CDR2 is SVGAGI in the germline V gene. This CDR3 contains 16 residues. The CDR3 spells CASSYSREVRNNEQFF. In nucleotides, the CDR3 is TGTGCCAGCAGTTACTCGAGGGAAGTAAGAAACAATGAGCAGTTCTTC.

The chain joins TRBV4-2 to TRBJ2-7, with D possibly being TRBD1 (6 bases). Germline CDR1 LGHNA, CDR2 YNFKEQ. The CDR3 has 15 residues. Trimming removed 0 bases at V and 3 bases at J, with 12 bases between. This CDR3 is CASSQETGQYYEQYF. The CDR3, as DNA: TGTGCCAGCAGCCAAGAAACAGGGCAGTACTACGAGCAGTACTTC.

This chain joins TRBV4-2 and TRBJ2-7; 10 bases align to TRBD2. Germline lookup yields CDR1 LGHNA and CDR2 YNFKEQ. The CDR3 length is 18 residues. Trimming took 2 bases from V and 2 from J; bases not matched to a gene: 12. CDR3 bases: TGTGCCAGCAGCCAACAATACAAACCAGCGGGGGGGCCCTACGAGCAGTACTTC. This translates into CASSQQYKPAGGPYEQYF.

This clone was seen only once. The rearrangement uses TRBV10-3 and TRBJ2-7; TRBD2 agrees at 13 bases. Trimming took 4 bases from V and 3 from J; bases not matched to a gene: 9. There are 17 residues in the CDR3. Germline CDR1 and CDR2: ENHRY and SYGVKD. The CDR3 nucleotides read TGTGCCATCAGTGGCTTGGAGGGGACTAGCGGGATCTACGAGCAGTACTTC. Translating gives CAISGLEGTSGIYEQYF.

The CDR3 here is CAWSETGPDGYTF. As DNA, the CDR3 is TGTGCCTGGAGTGAAACAGGGCCCGATGGCTACACCTTC. V usage is TRBV30 and J usage is TRBJ1-2; TRBD1 is a possible D gene (6 bases). CDR3 length: 13 amino acids. V was clipped by 1 base and J by 6 bases, with 12 bases between them. Germline values: CDR1 GTSNPN, CDR2 SVGIG (reference sequence).

The DNA for the CDR3 is TGTGCCAGTAGTGGACAGGGGAGCCTCAATCAGCCCCAGCATTTT. This translates into CASSGQGSLNQPQHF. V gene TRBV19 combines with J gene TRBJ1-5; 9 bases line up with TRBD1. J gave up 3 bases and V 5 bases, and 5 bases lay outside the gene matches. In germline, CDR1 is LNHDA, CDR2 SQIVND (reference sequence). CDR3 length equals 15 residues. Together with reference TRBV19 and TRBJ1-5, the CDR3 gives the full variable domain: DGGITQSPKYLFRKEGQNVTLSCEQNLNHDAMYWYRQDPGQGLRLIYYSQIVNDFQKGDIAEGYSVSREKKESFPLTVTSAQKNPTAFYLCASSGQGSLNQPQHFGDGTRLSIL.

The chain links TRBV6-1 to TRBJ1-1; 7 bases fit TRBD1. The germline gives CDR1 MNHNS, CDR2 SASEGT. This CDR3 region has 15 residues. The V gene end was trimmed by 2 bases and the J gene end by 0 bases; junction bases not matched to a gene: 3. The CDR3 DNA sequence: TGTGCCAGCAGTGAAAGACAGGGCATGAACACTGAAGCTTTCTTT. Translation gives CASSERQGMNTEAFF.

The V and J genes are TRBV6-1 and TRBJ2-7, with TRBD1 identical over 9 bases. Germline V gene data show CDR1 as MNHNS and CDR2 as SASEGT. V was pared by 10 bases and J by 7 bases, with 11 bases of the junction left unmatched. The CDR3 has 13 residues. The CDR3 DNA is TGTGCCAACGACCGGGACAGGGCTGAAGAGCAGTACTTC. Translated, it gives CANDRDRAEEQYF.